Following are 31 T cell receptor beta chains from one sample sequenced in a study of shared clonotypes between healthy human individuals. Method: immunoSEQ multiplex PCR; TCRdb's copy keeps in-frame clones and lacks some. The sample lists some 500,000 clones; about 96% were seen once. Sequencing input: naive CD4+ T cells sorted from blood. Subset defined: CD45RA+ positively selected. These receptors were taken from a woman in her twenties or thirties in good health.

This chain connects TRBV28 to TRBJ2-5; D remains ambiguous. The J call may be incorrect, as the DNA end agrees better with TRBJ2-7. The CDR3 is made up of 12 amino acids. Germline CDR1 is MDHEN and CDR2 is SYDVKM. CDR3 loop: CASSLEPYEQYF. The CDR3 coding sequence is TGTGCCAGCAGCCTGGAACCCTACGAGCAGTACTTC.

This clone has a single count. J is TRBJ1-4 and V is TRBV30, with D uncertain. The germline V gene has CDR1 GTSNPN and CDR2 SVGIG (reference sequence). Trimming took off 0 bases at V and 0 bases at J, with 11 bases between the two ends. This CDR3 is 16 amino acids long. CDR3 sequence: CAWSVPRETTNEKLFF. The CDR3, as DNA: TGTGCCTGGAGTGTACCAAGAGAAACAACTAATGAAAAACTGTTTTTT.

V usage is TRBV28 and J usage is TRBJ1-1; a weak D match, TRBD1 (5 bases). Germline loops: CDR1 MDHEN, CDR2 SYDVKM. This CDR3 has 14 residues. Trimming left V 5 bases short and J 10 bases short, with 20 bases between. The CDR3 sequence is CASSRLSQGTGAFF. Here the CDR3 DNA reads TGTGCCAGCAGTCGTTTGTCCCAGGGTACGGGAGCTTTCTTT.

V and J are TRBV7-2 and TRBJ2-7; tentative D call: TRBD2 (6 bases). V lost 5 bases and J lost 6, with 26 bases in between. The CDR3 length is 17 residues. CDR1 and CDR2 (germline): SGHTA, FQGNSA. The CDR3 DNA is TGTGCCAGCAGCCGCCGAGCGATGGGGGGATCTGGTACCGAGCAGTACTTC. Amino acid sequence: CASSRRAMGGSGTEQYF.

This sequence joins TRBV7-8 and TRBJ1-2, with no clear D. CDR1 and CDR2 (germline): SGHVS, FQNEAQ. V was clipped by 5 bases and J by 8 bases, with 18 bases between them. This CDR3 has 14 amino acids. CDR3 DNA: TGTGCCAGCAGCCCTTCCCCTGAACGAGGCGGCTACACCTTC. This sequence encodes CASSPSPERGGYTF.

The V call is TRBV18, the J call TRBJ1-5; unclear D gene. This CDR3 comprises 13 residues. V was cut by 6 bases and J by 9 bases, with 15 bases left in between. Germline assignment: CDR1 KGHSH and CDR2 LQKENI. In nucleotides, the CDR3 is TGTGCCAGCTCTCAAAATTCCCAGAGGCCCCAGCATTTT. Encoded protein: CASSQNSQRPQHF. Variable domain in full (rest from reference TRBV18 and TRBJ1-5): NAGVMQNPRHLVRRRGQEARLRCSPMKGHSHVYWYRQLPEEGLKFMVYLQKENIIDESGMPKERFSAEFPKEGPSILRIQQVVRGDSAAYFCASSQNSQRPQHFGDGTRLSIL.

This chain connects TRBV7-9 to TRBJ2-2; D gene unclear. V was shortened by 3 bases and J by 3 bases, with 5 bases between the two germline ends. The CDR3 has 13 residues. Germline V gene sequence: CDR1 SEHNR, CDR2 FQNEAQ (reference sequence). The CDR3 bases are TGTGCCAGCAGCTTCTCCGACACCGGGGAGCTGTTTTTT. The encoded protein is CASSFSDTGELFF.

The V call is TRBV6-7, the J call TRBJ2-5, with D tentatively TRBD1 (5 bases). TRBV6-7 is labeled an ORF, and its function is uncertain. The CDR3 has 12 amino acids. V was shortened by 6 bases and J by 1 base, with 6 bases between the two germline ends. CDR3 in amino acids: CASRQGQETQYF. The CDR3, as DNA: TGTGCCAGCAGGCAGGGCCAAGAGACCCAGTACTTC.

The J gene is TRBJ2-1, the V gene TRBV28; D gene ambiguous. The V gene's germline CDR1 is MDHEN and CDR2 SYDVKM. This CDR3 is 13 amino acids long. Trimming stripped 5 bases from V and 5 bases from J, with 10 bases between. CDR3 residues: CASSTPDNNEQFF. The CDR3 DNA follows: TGTGCCAGCAGTACCCCTGACAACAATGAGCAGTTCTTC.

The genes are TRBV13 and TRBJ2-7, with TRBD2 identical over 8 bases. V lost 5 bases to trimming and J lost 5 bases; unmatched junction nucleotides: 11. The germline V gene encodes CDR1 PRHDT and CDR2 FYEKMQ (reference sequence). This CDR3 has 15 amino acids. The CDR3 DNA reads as TGTGCCAGCAGCAAGTTGACTAGCGATAAAAACGAGCAGTACTTC. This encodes CASSKLTSDKNEQYF.

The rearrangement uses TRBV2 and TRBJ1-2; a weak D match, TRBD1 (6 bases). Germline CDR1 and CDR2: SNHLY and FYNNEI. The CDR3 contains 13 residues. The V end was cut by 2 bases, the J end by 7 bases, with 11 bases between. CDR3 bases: TGTGCCAGCAGTGAAACAGGGCTTAGTGGCTACACCTTC. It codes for CASSETGLSGYTF.

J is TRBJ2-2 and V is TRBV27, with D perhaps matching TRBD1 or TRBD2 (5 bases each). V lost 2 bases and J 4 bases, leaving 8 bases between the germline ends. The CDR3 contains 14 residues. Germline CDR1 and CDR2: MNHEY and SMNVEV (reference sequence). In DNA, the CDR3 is TGTGCCAGCAGTTTAGAGGGACCCACCGGGGAGCTGTTTTTT. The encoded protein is CASSLEGPTGELFF.

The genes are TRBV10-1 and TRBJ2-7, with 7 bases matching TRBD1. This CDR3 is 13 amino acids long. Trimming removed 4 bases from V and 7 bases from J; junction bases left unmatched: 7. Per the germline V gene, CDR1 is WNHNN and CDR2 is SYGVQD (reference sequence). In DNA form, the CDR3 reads TGCGCCAGCAGTGGGACAGGCCCCGGTGAGCAGTACTTC. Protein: CASSGTGPGEQYF.

CDR3 DNA: TGTGCCAGCGGGTGGGACAGGGAGGCCGAGCAGTACTTC. It specifies CASGWDREAEQYF. The chain has TRBV27 and TRBJ2-7, with TRBD1 matching 9 bases. V was pared by 8 bases and J by 6 bases, with 8 bases of the junction left unmatched. This CDR3 region has 13 residues. CDR1 MNHEY and CDR2 SMNVEV come from the germline V gene (reference sequence).

The CDR3 DNA reads as TGTGCCAGCAGAAGGGACGAGCAGTACTTC. Protein: CASRRDEQYF. The gene calls are TRBV25-1 and TRBJ2-7; D is uncertain. The length of the CDR3 is 10 residues. CDR1 is MGHDK, CDR2 SYGVNS, per germline. V was shortened by 6 bases and J by 5 bases, with 5 bases between the two germline ends.

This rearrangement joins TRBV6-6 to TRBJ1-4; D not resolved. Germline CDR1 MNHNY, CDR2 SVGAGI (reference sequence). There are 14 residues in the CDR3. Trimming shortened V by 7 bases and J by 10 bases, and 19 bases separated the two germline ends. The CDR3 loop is CASTDLEKGGKLFF. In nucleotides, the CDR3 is TGTGCCAGCACTGACCTAGAAAAGGGAGGAAAACTGTTTTTT.

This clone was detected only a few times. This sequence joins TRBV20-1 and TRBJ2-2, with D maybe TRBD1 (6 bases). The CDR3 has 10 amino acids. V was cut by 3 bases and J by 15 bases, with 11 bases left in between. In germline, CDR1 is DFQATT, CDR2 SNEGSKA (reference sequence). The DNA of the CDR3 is TGCAGTGCTAGGAGGCAGGGGTTGTTTTTT. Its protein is CSARRQGLFF.

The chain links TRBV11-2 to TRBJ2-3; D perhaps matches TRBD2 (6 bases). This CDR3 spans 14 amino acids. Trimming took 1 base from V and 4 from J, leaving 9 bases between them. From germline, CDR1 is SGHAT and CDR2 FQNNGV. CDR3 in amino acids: CASSLAGASDTQYF. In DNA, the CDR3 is TGTGCCAGCAGCTTAGCGGGAGCGTCAGATACGCAGTATTTT.

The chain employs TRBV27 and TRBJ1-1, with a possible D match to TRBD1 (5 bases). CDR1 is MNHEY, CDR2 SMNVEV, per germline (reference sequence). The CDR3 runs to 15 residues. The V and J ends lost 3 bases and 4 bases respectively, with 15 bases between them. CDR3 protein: CASSLMGPLPTEAFF. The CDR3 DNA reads TGTGCCAGCAGTTTGATGGGGCCGCTTCCCACTGAAGCTTTCTTT.

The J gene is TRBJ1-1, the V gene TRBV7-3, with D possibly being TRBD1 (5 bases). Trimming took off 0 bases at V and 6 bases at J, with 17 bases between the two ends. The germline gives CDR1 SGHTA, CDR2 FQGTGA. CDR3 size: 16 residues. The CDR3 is CASSLTSGQGGAEAFF. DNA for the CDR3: TGTGCCAGCAGCTTAACATCTGGCCAGGGTGGCGCTGAAGCTTTCTTT.

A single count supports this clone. The DNA of the CDR3 is TGTGCCAGCTCGGCTAGCGGGAAGTACGAGCAGTACTTC. Its protein is CASSASGKYEQYF. This sequence joins TRBV11-2 and TRBJ2-7; 9 bases agree with TRBD2. Germline V gives CDR1 SGHAT, CDR2 FQNNGV. The trim removed 8 bases at V and 4 bases at J, leaving 6 bases unmatched. This CDR3 is built from 13 residues.

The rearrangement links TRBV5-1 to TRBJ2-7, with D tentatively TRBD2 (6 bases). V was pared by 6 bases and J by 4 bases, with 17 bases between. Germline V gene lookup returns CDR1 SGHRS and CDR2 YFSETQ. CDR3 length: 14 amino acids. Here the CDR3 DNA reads TGCGCCAGCAAAGTAGCGGTATTAGGGTACGAGCAGTACTTC. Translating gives CASKVAVLGYEQYF.

In DNA, the CDR3 is TGTGCCATCAGTAAGACAGGGGATGGAGTAGACACCATATATTTT. Translating gives CAISKTGDGVDTIYF. This sequence joins TRBV10-3 and TRBJ1-3; 8 bases are a match to TRBD1. With V trimmed by 5 bases and J by 8 bases, 11 bases remained unmatched. The CDR3 sequence is 15 residues long. CDR1 ENHRY and CDR2 SYGVKD come from the germline V gene.

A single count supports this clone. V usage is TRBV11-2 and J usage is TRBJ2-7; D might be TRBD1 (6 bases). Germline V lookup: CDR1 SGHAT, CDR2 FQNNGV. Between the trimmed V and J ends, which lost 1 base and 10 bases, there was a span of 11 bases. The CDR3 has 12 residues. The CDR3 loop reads CASSLGVTGQYF. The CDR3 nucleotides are TGTGCCAGCAGCTTAGGTGTGACAGGACAGTACTTC.

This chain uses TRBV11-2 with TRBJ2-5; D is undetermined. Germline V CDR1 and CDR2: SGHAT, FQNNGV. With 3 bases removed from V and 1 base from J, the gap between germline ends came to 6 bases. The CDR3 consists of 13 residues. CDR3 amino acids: CASSFTLQETQYF. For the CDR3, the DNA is TGTGCCAGCAGCTTTACTCTCCAAGAGACCCAGTACTTC.

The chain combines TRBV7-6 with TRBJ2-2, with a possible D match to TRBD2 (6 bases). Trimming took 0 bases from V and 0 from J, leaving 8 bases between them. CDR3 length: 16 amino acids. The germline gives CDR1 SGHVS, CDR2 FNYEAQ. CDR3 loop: CASSLAGGTNTGELFF. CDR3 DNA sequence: TGTGCCAGCAGCTTAGCGGGAGGTACGAACACCGGGGAGCTGTTTTTT.

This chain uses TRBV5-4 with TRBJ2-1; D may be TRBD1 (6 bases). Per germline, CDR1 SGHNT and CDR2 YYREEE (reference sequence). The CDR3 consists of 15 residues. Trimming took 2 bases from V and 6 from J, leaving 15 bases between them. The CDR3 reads CASSLPRTDLNEQFF. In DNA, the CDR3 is TGTGCCAGCAGCTTACCCCGGACAGACCTCAATGAGCAGTTCTTC.

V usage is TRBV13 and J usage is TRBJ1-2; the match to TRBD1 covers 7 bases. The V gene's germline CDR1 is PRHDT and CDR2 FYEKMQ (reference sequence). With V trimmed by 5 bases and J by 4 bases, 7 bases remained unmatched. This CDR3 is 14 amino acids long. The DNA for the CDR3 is TGTGCCAGCAGCGAGAAACAGGGGATCTATGGCTACACCTTC. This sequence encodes CASSEKQGIYGYTF.

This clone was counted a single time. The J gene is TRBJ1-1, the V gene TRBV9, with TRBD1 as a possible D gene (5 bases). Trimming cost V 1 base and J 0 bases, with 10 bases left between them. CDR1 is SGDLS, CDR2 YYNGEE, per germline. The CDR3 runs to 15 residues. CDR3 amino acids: CASSVNRDLNTEAFF. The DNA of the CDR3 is TGTGCCAGCAGCGTAAACCGGGACTTGAACACTGAAGCTTTCTTT.

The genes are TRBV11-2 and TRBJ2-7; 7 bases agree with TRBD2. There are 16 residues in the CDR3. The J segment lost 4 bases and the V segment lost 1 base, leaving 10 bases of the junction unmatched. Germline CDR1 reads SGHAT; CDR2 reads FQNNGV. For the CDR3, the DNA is TGTGCCAGCAGCTTAGGTAACGTAGCGGGCGCTTACGAGCAGTACTTC. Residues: CASSLGNVAGAYEQYF. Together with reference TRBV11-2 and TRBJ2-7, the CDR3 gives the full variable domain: EAGVAQSPRYKIIEKRQSVAFWCNPISGHATLYWYQQILGQGPKLLIQFQNNGVVDDSQLPKDRFSAERLKGVDSTLKIQPAKLEDSAVYLCASSLGNVAGAYEQYFGPGTRLTVT.

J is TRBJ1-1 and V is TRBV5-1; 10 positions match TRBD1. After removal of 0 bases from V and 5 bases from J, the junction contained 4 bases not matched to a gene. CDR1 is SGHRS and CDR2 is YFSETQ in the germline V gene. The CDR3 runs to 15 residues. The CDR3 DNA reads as TGCGCCAGCAGCTTGGTGCGGACAGGGGGGACTGAAGCTTTCTTT. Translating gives CASSLVRTGGTEAFF.